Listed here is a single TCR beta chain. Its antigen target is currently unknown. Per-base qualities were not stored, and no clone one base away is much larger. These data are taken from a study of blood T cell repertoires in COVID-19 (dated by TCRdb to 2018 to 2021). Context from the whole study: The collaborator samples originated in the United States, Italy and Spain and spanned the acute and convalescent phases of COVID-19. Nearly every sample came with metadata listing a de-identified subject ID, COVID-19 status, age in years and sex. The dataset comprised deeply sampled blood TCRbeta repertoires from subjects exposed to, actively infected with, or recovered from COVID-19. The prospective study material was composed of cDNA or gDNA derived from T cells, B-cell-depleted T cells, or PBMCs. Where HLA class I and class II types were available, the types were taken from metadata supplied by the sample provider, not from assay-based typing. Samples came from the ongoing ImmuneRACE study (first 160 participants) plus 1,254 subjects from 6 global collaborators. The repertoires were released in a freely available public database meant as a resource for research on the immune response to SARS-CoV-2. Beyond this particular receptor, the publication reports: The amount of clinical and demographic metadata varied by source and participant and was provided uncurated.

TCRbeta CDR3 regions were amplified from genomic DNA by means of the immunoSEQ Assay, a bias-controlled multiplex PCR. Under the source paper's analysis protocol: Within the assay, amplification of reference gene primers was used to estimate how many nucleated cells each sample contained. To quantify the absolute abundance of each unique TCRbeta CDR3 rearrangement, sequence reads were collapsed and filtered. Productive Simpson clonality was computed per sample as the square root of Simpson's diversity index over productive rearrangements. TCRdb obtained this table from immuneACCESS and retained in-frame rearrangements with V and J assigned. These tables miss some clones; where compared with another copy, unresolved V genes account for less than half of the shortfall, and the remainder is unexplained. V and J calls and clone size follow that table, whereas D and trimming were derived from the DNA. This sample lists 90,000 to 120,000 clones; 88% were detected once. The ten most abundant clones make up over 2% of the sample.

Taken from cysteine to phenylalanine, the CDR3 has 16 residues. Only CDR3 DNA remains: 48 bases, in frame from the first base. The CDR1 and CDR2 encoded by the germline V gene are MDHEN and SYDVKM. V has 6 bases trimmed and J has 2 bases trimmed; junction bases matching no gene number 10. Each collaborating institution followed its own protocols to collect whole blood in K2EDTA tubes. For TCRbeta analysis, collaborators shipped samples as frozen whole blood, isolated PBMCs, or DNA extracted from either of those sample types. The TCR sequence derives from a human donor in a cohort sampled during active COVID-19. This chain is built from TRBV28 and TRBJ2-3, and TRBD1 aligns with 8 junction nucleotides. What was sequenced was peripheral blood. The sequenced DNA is TGTGCCAGCAGCCCAACCGGGACAGGAGTCACAGATACGCAGTATTTT. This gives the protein CASSPTGTGVTDTQYF.